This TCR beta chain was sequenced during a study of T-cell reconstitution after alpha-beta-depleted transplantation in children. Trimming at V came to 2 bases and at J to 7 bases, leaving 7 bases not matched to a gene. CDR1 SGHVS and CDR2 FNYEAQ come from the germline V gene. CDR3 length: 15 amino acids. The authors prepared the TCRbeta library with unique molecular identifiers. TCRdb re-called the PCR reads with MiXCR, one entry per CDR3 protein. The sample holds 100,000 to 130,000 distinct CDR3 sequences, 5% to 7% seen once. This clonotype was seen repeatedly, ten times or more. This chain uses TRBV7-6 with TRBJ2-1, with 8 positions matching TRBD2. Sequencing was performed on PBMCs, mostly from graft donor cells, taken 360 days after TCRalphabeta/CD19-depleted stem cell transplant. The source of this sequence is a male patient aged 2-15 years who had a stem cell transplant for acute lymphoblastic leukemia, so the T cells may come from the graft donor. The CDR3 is CASSLFGTRGNEQFF. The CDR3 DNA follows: TGTGCCAGCAGCTTATTTGGGACTAGGGGAAATGAGCAGTTCTTC.